The sequence of this TCR beta chain was determined in a study of blood T cell repertoires in COVID-19. As for the study in general: Sample material is recorded as cDNA or gDNA derived from T cells, B-cell-depleted T cells, or PBMCs.

The CDR3 runs 14 residues. Germline values: CDR1 MNHEY, CDR2 SVGAGI. Trimming removed 6 bases from V and 2 bases from J; junction bases left unmatched: 4. Study members were between roughly 18 and 100 years old and lived in approximately 25 US regions. Original analysis: For nucleated cells, counts were estimated from reference gene primer amplification. Method: immunoSEQ multiplex PCR; TCRdb's copy keeps in-frame clones and lacks some. V and J calls and clone size come straight from that table; D and trimming were deduced from the DNA. The data contain some 250,000 clones, approximately 84% of them seen just once; the ten biggest clones take up 3% to 4%.

This sequence originates from a woman aged 40 to 55 with acute COVID-19. This chain joins TRBV6-5 and TRBJ1-1; 9 bases line up with TRBD1. The sample comprised PBMCs or T cells enriched from blood (not recorded which). This CDR3 reads CASRDTGGNTEAFF. CDR3 bases: TGTGCCAGCAGGGATACAGGGGGCAACACTGAAGCTTTCTTT.